The clone carrying this TCR beta chain was detected once. Cohort assignment relied on participant-reported clinical history. The CDR3 runs 14 residues. Trimming cost V 2 bases and J 8 bases, with 10 bases left between them. Germline values: CDR1 KGHSH, CDR2 LQKENI. Libraries were prepared by immunoSEQ multiplex PCR; TCRdb keeps only in-frame clonotypes and omits some of them. Of more than 150,000 clones in the sample, over 70% were seen once. This sample stems from a study of blood T cell repertoires in COVID-19. The chain has TRBV18 and TRBJ1-6; no clear D. Specimen: PBMCs or T cells enriched from blood (not recorded which). This TCR came from a woman aged 60-70 years who had recovered from COVID-19. In nucleotides, the CDR3 is TGTGCCAGCTCACCAACCACTGATTATTCACCCCTCCACTTT. This gives the protein CASSPTTDYSPLHF.